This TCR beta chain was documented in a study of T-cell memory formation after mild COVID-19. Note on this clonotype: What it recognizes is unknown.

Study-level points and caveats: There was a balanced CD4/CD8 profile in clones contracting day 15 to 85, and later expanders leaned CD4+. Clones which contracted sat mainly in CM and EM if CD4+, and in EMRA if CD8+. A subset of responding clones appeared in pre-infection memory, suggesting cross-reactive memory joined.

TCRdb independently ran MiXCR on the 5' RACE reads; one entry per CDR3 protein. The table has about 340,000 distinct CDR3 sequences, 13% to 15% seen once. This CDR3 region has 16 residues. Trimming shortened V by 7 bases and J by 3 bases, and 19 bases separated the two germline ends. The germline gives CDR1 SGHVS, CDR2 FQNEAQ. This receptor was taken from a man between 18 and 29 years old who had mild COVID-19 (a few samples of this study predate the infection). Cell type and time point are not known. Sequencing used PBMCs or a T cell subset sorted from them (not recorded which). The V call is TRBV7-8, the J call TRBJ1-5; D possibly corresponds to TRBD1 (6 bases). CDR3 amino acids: CASTQANRELNQPQHF. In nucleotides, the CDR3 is TGTGCCAGCACTCAGGCAAACAGGGAACTCAATCAGCCCCAGCATTTT.